A single sample is the source of the 27 T cell receptor beta chains below, sequenced in a study of T cells in Graves' hyperthyroidism and ophthalmopathy. Amplified TCR beta CDR3 regions derived from RNA transcripts. When the TCR CDR3 underwent first-round RT-PCR, the HTBI primer set was used. TCRdb re-derived calls from the multiplex PCR reads in MiXCR, one entry per CDR3 protein. The sample has about 350,000 distinct CDR3 sequences, roughly 15% seen once; the top ten hold 30% to 35%. The sample comprised blood. Every receptor here comes from a young woman with Graves' hyperthyroidism that later progressed to Graves' ophthalmopathy.

The gene calls are TRBV6-1 and TRBJ2-5; perhaps TRBD1 as D (5 bases). In germline, CDR1 is MNHNS, CDR2 SASEGT. V lost 3 bases, J lost 4 bases, and 15 bases lay in between. This CDR3 is 15 amino acids long. This chain's CDR3 is CASSDYHTGVETQYF. The CDR3 nucleotides are TGTGCCAGCAGTGATTATCACACAGGCGTAGAGACCCAGTACTTC.

The chain uses TRBV11-2 and TRBJ2-7; TRBD1 or TRBD2 may be the D gene (5 bases each). The CDR3 contains 16 residues. Germline loops: CDR1 SGHAT, CDR2 FQNNGV. V shed 4 bases and J shed 3 bases, with 19 bases lying between them. As DNA, the CDR3 is TGTGCCAGCAGCTGGGGTATGGGGGAGATTTTCTACGAGCAGTACTTC. Its translation: CASSWGMGEIFYEQYF.

This clonotype has at least ten counts. The genes are TRBV7-9 and TRBJ2-3; D perhaps matches TRBD1 (6 bases). Germline assignment: CDR1 SEHNR and CDR2 FQNEAQ (reference sequence). Trimming removed 5 bases at V and 6 bases at J, with 15 bases between. The CDR3 sequence is 14 residues long. The chain's CDR3 is CASSAKIQGDTQYF. In nucleotides, the CDR3 is TGTGCCAGCAGCGCCAAAATACAGGGTGATACGCAGTATTTT.

The CDR3 region has the DNA TGTGCCAGTAGCGACGATTACAGGAACACTGAAGCTTTCTTT. Translated: CASSDDYRNTEAFF. The chain uses TRBV19 and TRBJ1-1, with D uncertain. The CDR3 contains 14 residues. Germline V gene sequence: CDR1 LNHDA, CDR2 SQIVND (reference sequence). V was trimmed by 6 bases and J by 1 base, leaving 12 bases between them.

This clonotype was seen more than once but under ten times. V and J are TRBV4-1 and TRBJ1-2; D may be TRBD1 (5 bases). The germline V and J ends were trimmed by 1 base and 7 bases, with 22 bases remaining between them. Germline V gene lookup returns CDR1 MGHRA and CDR2 YSYEKL. CDR3 length: 17 residues. The CDR3 protein is CASSQVNARGPPIGYTF. The CDR3 DNA reads as TGCGCCAGCAGCCAAGTAAATGCCCGGGGACCCCCTATTGGCTACACCTTC.

This clonotype was seen ten or more times. The chain combines TRBV18 with TRBJ1-1; the match to TRBD1 covers 8 bases. CDR1 and CDR2 from the germline V gene are KGHSH and LQKENI. Unmatched junction bases numbered 10, after V lost 8 bases and J lost 5 bases. The length of the CDR3 is 14 residues. The CDR3 sequence is CASKTGERRTEAFF. The CDR3 region has the DNA TGTGCCAGCAAGACAGGGGAACGAAGAACTGAAGCTTTCTTT.

For this clonotype: This may be a read error, as it is one base from a much larger clone. J is TRBJ1-1 and V is TRBV30; D is perhaps TRBD1 (6 bases). Trimming removed 7 bases from V and 1 base from J, with 13 bases in between. The CDR3 extends over 13 amino acids. CDR1 and CDR2 from the germline V gene are GTSNPN and SVGIG (reference sequence). CDR3 bases: TGTGCCTTATTCGGACAGTCGAACACTGAAGCTTTCTTT. It codes for CALFGQSNTEAFF.

The sample holds many counts of this clonotype. The rearrangement links TRBV12-3 or TRBV12-4 to TRBJ2-3; 14 nucleotides align to TRBD2. The CDR3 has 20 amino acids. The ends lost 5 bases at V and 2 bases at J; junction bases unmatched: 15. The CDR3 nucleotides read TGTGCCAGCAGTCTTAACAGGGGACTAGCGGGAGATTTTGTCACAGATACGCAGTATTTT. Its translation: CASSLNRGLAGDFVTDTQYF.

This clonotype was seen repeatedly, ten times or more. V is TRBV19 and J is TRBJ1-2; D remains ambiguous. Per the germline V gene, CDR1 is LNHDA and CDR2 is SQIVND (reference sequence). The CDR3 loop spans 14 amino acids. Trimming removed 5 bases from V and 4 bases from J, with 14 bases in between. The CDR3 DNA sequence: TGTGCCAGTAGTGAGGTCAGCATGAGCTATGGCTACACCTTC. This encodes CASSEVSMSYGYTF.

This clonotype was seen many times. This sequence joins TRBV2 and TRBJ1-1; 7 nucleotides match TRBD1. V lost 5 bases, J lost 0 bases, and 3 bases stayed unmatched. The CDR3 consists of 14 residues. Germline CDR1 SNHLY, CDR2 FYNNEI. CDR3 coding DNA: TGTGCCAGCAGTAAAGACAGGGTGAACACTGAAGCTTTCTTT. Translating gives CASSKDRVNTEAFF. The entire variable domain, with the rest obtained from reference TRBV2 and TRBJ1-1, is as follows: EPEVTQTPSHQVTQMGQEVILRCVPISNHLYFYWYRQILGQKVEFLVSFYNNEISEKSEIFDDQFSVERPDGSNFTLKIRSTKLEDSAMYFCASSKDRVNTEAFFGQGTRLTVV.

V is TRBV19 and J is TRBJ2-7; D possibly matches TRBD1 or TRBD2 (5 bases each). The CDR3 runs to 15 residues. V lost 3 bases and J 0 bases, leaving 12 bases between the germline ends. The germline V gene has CDR1 LNHDA and CDR2 SQIVND (reference sequence). CDR3 sequence: CASSMGPGSSYEQYF. The CDR3, as DNA: TGTGCCAGTAGTATGGGGCCGGGAAGCTCCTACGAGCAGTACTTC.

This clonotype was observed at least ten times. The rearrangement uses TRBV5-5 and TRBJ1-1, with D maybe TRBD1 (5 bases). Germline CDR1 is SGHKS and CDR2 is YYEKEE (reference sequence). V dropped 3 bases and J dropped 1 base, with 19 bases sitting between them. This CDR3 has 17 amino acids. CDR3 DNA: TGTGCCAGCAGCTCAGACCTGGGGGGGTGGAAGAACACTGAAGCTTTCTTT. This encodes CASSSDLGGWKNTEAFF.

The chain has TRBV20-1 and TRBJ1-2; D gene unclear. The germline gives CDR1 DFQATT, CDR2 SNEGSKA (reference sequence). V lost 4 bases to trimming and J lost 2 bases, with 5 bases between them. CDR3 size: 11 residues. The CDR3 region has the DNA TGCAGTGCTACGGAGAACTATGGCTACACCTTC. It yields the protein CSATENYGYTF.

This clonotype was observed many times. This chain uses TRBV10-2 with TRBJ2-7; 9 bases line up with TRBD1. The CDR3 totals 14 residues. Germline V CDR1 and CDR2: WSHSY, SAAADI. Trimming cost V 8 bases and J 3 bases; bases outside gene matches: 8. CDR3: CASRRGTGLYEQYF. In DNA form, the CDR3 reads TGCGCCAGCCGCCGTGGGACAGGGCTCTACGAGCAGTACTTC.

A few counts support this clonotype. The chain combines TRBV19 with TRBJ1-1; D not resolved. The germline V gene has CDR1 LNHDA and CDR2 SQIVND (reference sequence). This CDR3 has 13 residues. Trimming took 3 bases from V and 0 from J, leaving 5 bases between them. This CDR3 is CASSIHLNTEAFF. In DNA, the CDR3 is TGTGCCAGTAGTATTCATTTGAACACTGAAGCTTTCTTT.

Only a few counts were recorded for this clonotype. J is TRBJ2-7 and V is TRBV9; maybe TRBD2 (5 bases). The CDR3 covers 15 residues. The germline V gene has CDR1 SGDLS and CDR2 YYNGEE. The V end was cut by 1 base, the J end by 3 bases, with 14 bases between. The CDR3 here is CASSVSGYGGYEQYF. Here the CDR3 DNA reads TGTGCCAGCAGCGTATCTGGGTACGGAGGCTACGAGCAGTACTTC.

This clonotype was seen more than once but under ten times. V is TRBV19 and J is TRBJ2-5, with 7 bases matching TRBD2. V trimming: 4 bases; J trimming: 6 bases; junction bases outside the gene matches: 8. Germline loops: CDR1 LNHDA, CDR2 SQIVND (reference sequence). The CDR3 spans 14 residues. The CDR3 DNA sequence: TGTGCCAGTAGTACCGGACTAGAAGCAAAGACCCAGTACTTC. Its translation: CASSTGLEAKTQYF.

The genes are TRBV13 and TRBJ2-2; 11 nucleotides agree with TRBD2. This CDR3 contains 16 residues. CDR1 is PRHDT and CDR2 is FYEKMQ in the germline V gene (reference sequence). V shed 5 bases and J 5 bases; nucleotides not matched to a gene: 7. This CDR3 reads CASSPKLAGGTGELFF. The CDR3 DNA reads as TGTGCCAGCAGCCCAAAGCTAGCGGGGGGAACCGGGGAGCTGTTTTTT.

This clonotype was observed at least ten times. The chain uses TRBV29-1 and TRBJ1-2; TRBD1 agrees at 8 bases. The CDR3 spans 12 residues. V trimming: 5 bases; J trimming: 6 bases; junction bases outside the gene matches: 5. Germline V gene data show CDR1 as SQVTM and CDR2 as ANQGSEA. The CDR3 reads CSVTTGANGYTF. CDR3 in DNA: TGCAGCGTTACGACAGGGGCCAATGGCTACACCTTC. Full variable domain (rest looked up from reference TRBV29-1 and TRBJ1-2): SAVISQKPSRDICQRGTSLTIQCQVDSQVTMMFWYRQQPGQSLTLIATANQGSEATYESGFVIDKFPISRPNLTFSTLTVSNMSPEDSSIYLCSVTTGANGYTFGSGTRLTVV.

The chain combines TRBV27 with TRBJ2-7, with TRBD1 identical over 8 bases. CDR3 length: 15 residues. With V trimmed by 5 bases and J by 0 bases, 6 bases remained unmatched. Germline CDR1 MNHEY, CDR2 SMNVEV (reference sequence). CDR3 bases: TGTGCCAGCAGTCAGGGACAGGCGATCTCCTACGAGCAGTACTTC. This sequence encodes CASSQGQAISYEQYF.

The table lists this clonotype with many counts. The J gene is TRBJ1-2, the V gene TRBV6-1; TRBD1 aligns across 9 bases. The CDR3 is made up of 17 amino acids. Germline V gives CDR1 MNHNS, CDR2 SASEGT. J gave up 1 base and V 11 bases, and 17 bases lay outside the gene matches. CDR3 amino acids: CAADITPGTGINYGYTF. The CDR3 nucleotides are TGTGCCGCAGACATAACCCCCGGGACAGGGATTAACTATGGCTACACCTTC.

Ten or more counts support this clonotype. V is TRBV3-1 and J is TRBJ2-7; D may be TRBD2 (6 bases). Germline CDR1 reads LGHDT; CDR2 reads YNNKEL (reference sequence). The CDR3 spans 15 residues. Trimming cost V 0 bases and J 4 bases, with 13 bases left between them. In nucleotides, the CDR3 is TGTGCCAGCAGCCAAGATCTGGCAGGGAGGTACGAGCAGTACTTC. Translating it yields CASSQDLAGRYEQYF.

This clonotype was observed at least ten times. The gene calls are TRBV3-1 and TRBJ2-1, with TRBD2 matching 9 bases. Germline-derived CDR1 and CDR2 are LGHDT and YNNKEL (reference sequence). The trim removed 6 bases at V and 12 bases at J, leaving 12 bases unmatched. The CDR3 extends over 14 amino acids. The CDR3 DNA reads as TGTGCCAGCAGGACAAGCGGGGGGCCTCCTCGGCAGTTCTTC. Protein: CASRTSGGPPRQFF.

Written as DNA, the CDR3 is TGTGCCAGGGACCGGGACAGGGCCTACGAGCAGTACTTC. Residues: CARDRDRAYEQYF. The V call is TRBV27, the J call TRBJ2-7; 9 bases align to TRBD1. Trimming cost V 9 bases and J 2 bases; bases outside gene matches: 5. The germline CDR1 and CDR2 sequences are MNHEY and SMNVEV (reference sequence). This CDR3 is 13 amino acids long.

This clonotype was counted at least ten times. V usage is TRBV12-3 or TRBV12-4 and J usage is TRBJ2-7; no definite D call. The CDR3 loop spans 12 amino acids. V gave up 3 bases and J gave up 4 bases, with 7 bases separating them. Written as DNA, the CDR3 is TGTGCCAGCAGTTTTGGGCGTTACGAGCAGTACTTC. It is translated as CASSFGRYEQYF.

Many counts were recorded for this clonotype. This sequence joins TRBV9 and TRBJ2-3, with no clear D. CDR3 length: 15 residues. The germline V gene has CDR1 SGDLS and CDR2 YYNGEE. With 0 bases removed from V and 6 bases from J, the gap between germline ends came to 14 bases. CDR3 in DNA: TGTGCCAGCAGCGTAGGTCCTCTCCGATTGGATACGCAGTATTTT. It encodes CASSVGPLRLDTQYF. The whole variable domain, remainder taken from reference TRBV9 and TRBJ2-3, is DSGVTQTPKHLITATGQRVTLRCSPRSGDLSVYWYQQSLDQGLQFLIQYYNGEERAKGNILERFSAQQFPDLHSELNLSSLELGDSALYFCASSVGPLRLDTQYFGPGTRLTVL.

This clonotype was picked up many times. CDR3 DNA sequence: TGTGCCGCCAAGGGGGGGTCTGGGGACCCGGGGAGAGAGACCCAGTACTTC. This gives the protein CAAKGGSGDPGRETQYF. The rearrangement uses TRBV10-3 and TRBJ2-5, with D maybe TRBD2 (7 bases). This CDR3 has 17 amino acids. Deletions cut 11 bases from V and 4 bases from J, with 29 bases between. The germline CDR1 and CDR2 sequences are ENHRY and SYGVKD.